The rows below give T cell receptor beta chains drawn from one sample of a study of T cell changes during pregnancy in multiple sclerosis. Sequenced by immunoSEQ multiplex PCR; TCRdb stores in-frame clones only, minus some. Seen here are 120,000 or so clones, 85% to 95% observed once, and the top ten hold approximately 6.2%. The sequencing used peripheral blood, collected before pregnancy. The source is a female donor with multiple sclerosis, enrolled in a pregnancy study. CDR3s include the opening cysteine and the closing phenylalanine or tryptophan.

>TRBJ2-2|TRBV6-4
CASSDGTNTGELFF
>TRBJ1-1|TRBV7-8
CAGSLNQGLIMNTEAFF
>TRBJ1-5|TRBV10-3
CAIRGGVDQPQHF
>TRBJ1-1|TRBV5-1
CASSLAEGMNTEAFF
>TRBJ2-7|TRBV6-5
CASSRLLTGSYEQYF
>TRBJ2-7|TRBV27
CASSLSAGRSYEQYF
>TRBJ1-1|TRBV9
CASSVQTGSNTEAFF
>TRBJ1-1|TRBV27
CASSLYTGTEAFF
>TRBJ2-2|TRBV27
CASPGTGYAGELFF
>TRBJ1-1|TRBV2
CASSARFEAFF
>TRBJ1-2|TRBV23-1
CASSQKRNYGYTF
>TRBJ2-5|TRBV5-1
CASSLDTGDGETQYF
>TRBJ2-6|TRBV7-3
CASSFLTDTVLTF
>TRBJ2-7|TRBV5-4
CASSLVDTTYEQYF
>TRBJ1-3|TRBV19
CASRGVPGNTIYF
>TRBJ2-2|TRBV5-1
CASSVDGDGELFF
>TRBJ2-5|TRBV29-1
CSVGTGSVETQYF
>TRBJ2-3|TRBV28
CASSLPPRRRATDTQYF
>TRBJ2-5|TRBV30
CAWEKGIQETQYF
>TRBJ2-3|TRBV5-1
CASSGRGGVTDTQYF
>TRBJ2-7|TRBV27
CASRQGINSYEQYF
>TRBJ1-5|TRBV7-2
CASSLVGTGIDQPQHF
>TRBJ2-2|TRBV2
CASSDGLAGASTGELFF
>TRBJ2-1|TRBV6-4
CASSESSGTSRNEQFF
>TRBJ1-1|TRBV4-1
CASSQVNWDLSEAFF
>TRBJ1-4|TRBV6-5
CASSRDRVSNEKLFF
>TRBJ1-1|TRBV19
CASSKRQGTPLNTEAFF
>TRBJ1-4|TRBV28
CASTSGGAHEKLFF
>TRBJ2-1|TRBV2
CASSKGTTEPFF
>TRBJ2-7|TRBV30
CAWSVPGGGYEQYF
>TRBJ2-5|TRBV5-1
CASSLTQGAGETQYF
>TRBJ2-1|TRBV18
CASSETGDEQFF
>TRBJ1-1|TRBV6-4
CASSASTGTLNTEAFF
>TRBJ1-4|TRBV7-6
CASSLGQGNEKLFF
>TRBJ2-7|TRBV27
CASSLRDRSEQYF
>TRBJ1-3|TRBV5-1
CASSSGTGLYTIYF
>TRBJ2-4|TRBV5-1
CASSETGARVDIQYF
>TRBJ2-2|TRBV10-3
CAISEEGAGELFF
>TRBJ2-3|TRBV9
CASSVAWGQVTDTQYF
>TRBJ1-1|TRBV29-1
CSVRKDRGGGWGEAFF
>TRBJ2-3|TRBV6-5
CASRLSGSFTDTQYF
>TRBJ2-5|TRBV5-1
CASSLEAGGLGETQYF
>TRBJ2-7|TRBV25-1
CASSGSGRTYYEQYF
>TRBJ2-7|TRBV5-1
CASSGSQGSLYEQYF
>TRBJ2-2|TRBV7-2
CASSLGTGWNTGELFF
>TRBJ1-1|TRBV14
CASSQLDRGFEAFF
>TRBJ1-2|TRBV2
CASSRAGSYGYTF
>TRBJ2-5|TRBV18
CASSPGLAGPEYF
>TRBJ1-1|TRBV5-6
CASRFLTGTGGDNTEAFF
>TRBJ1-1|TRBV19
CASSAGQMNTEAFF
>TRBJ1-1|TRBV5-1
CASSLGGRDTEAFF
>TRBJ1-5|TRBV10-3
CAISERRSGQGLGNSNQPQHF
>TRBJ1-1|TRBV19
CASSIQGAITEAFF